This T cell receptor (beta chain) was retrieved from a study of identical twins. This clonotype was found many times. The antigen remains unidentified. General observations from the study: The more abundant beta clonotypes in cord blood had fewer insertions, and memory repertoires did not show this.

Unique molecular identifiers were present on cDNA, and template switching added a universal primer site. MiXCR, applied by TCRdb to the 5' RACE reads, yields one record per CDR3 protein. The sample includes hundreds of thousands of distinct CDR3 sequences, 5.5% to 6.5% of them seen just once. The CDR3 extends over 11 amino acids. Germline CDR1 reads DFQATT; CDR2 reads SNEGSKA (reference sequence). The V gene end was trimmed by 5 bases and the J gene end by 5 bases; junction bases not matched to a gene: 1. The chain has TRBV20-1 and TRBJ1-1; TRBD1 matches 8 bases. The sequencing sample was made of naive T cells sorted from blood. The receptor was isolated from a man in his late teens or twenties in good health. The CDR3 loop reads CSARQGTEAFF. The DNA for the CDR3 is TGCAGTGCTCGACAGGGGACTGAAGCTTTCTTT.